Listed below are T cell receptor beta chains from one sample, sequenced in a study of blood T cell repertoires in COVID-19. This table comes from immunoSEQ multiplex PCR, and its TCRdb copy is limited to in-frame clones, with some not included. In the table there are tens of thousands of clones, roughly 87% of which are singletons. The sample was peripheral blood. These receptors were obtained from a man aged 45-65 years with active COVID-19. The CDR3 runs from the conserved cysteine through the conserved F or W. Each record gives: J gene, D gene, CDR3 length, clone size, V gene, CDR3 DNA, CDR3 protein. A D gene is named only where the DNA matches it firmly. The size of a clone is reported for some rows only, either as once, few or many, or as a class for expanded clones.

j_gene: TRBJ1-2
d_gene: -
len: 14
abundance: -
v_gene: TRBV11-3
CDR3nt: TGTGCCAGCAGCTCCAAGGCGTACAGGGCTGGCTACACCTTC
CDR3aa: CASSSKAYRAGYTF

j_gene: TRBJ1-2
d_gene: TRBD1
len: 16
abundance: -
v_gene: TRBV9
CDR3nt: TGTGCCAGCAGCGCCCTTGTCGGACAGGGGGGATATGGCTACACCTTC
CDR3aa: CASSALVGQGGYGYTF

j_gene: TRBJ2-7
d_gene: -
len: 16
abundance: -
v_gene: TRBV6-2/TRBV6-3
CDR3nt: TGTGCCAGCAGCCTACGGCGCGGTAGCGTGGAATACGAGCAGTACTTC
CDR3aa: CASSLRRGSVEYEQYF

j_gene: TRBJ2-7
d_gene: TRBD1
len: 14
abundance: -
v_gene: TRBV19
CDR3nt: TGTGCCAGCCAGATGACAGGGGGGATCTACGAGCAGTACTTC
CDR3aa: CASQMTGGIYEQYF

j_gene: TRBJ1-2
d_gene: -
len: 12
abundance: -
v_gene: TRBV9
CDR3nt: TGTGCCAGCAGCCTCGACAATTTTGGCTACACCTTC
CDR3aa: CASSLDNFGYTF

j_gene: TRBJ1-4
d_gene: -
len: 15
abundance: -
v_gene: TRBV11-3
CDR3nt: TGTGCCAGCAGCTTAGCCGGACAGTGGAGTGAAAAACTGTTTTTT
CDR3aa: CASSLAGQWSEKLFF

j_gene: TRBJ1-6
d_gene: -
len: 16
abundance: few
v_gene: TRBV5-1
CDR3nt: TGCGCCAGCAGCCCCCTGGAGGCCTCCTATAATTCACCCCTCCACTTT
CDR3aa: CASSPLEASYNSPLHF

j_gene: TRBJ2-1
d_gene: -
len: 12
abundance: -
v_gene: TRBV19
CDR3nt: TGTGCCAGTAGTATGCGGGTTGATGAGCAGTTCTTC
CDR3aa: CASSMRVDEQFF

j_gene: TRBJ2-2
d_gene: -
len: 14
abundance: -
v_gene: TRBV7-9
CDR3nt: TGTGCCAGCACGGTACTACAAGTTGCCGGGGAGCTGTTTTTT
CDR3aa: CASTVLQVAGELFF

j_gene: TRBJ2-5
d_gene: TRBD1
len: 17
abundance: -
v_gene: TRBV27
CDR3nt: TGTGCCAGCAGTCCGGGGACAGATGGTAGGAGGCAAGAGACCCAGTACTTC
CDR3aa: CASSPGTDGRRQETQYF

j_gene: TRBJ1-1
d_gene: -
len: 15
abundance: -
v_gene: TRBV6-6
CDR3nt: TGTGCCAGCAGTTTGGGGGGGCCTGCGAACACTGAAGCTTTCTTT
CDR3aa: CASSLGGPANTEAFF

j_gene: TRBJ1-5
d_gene: -
len: 15
abundance: few
v_gene: TRBV30
CDR3nt: TGTGCCTGGAGTCCCGGACAGATAGTCCAGCAGCCCCAGCATTTT
CDR3aa: CAWSPGQIVQQPQHF

j_gene: TRBJ2-7
d_gene: -
len: 12
abundance: few
v_gene: TRBV7-9
CDR3nt: TGTGCCAGCAGCTCGACAGGCTACGAGCAGTACTTC
CDR3aa: CASSSTGYEQYF

j_gene: TRBJ1-6
d_gene: TRBD1
len: 13
abundance: -
v_gene: TRBV10-2
CDR3nt: TGCGCCAGCGGTACAGGGGGCTCGTCACCCCTCCACTTT
CDR3aa: CASGTGGSSPLHF

j_gene: TRBJ2-1
d_gene: -
len: 13
abundance: -
v_gene: TRBV7-9
CDR3nt: TGTGCCAGCGGTACCCAAAAAGGGGATTCGGAGTTCTTC
CDR3aa: CASGTQKGDSEFF

j_gene: TRBJ1-4
d_gene: TRBD1
len: 14
abundance: -
v_gene: TRBV10-3
CDR3nt: TGTGCCATCAGGGCGGACAGGGGAGTTGAAAAACTGTTTTTT
CDR3aa: CAIRADRGVEKLFF

j_gene: TRBJ1-5
d_gene: TRBD1
len: 18
abundance: -
v_gene: TRBV3-1/TRBV3-2
CDR3nt: TGTGCCAGCAGCCAAGGGACAGGGGGCTTCGTAGGCAATCAGCCCCAGCATTTT
CDR3aa: CASSQGTGGFVGNQPQHF

j_gene: TRBJ2-1
d_gene: -
len: 14
abundance: once
v_gene: TRBV19
CDR3nt: TGTGCCAGTAGTATAGGACTTGCATACAATGAGCAGTTCTTC
CDR3aa: CASSIGLAYNEQFF

j_gene: TRBJ2-5
d_gene: -
len: 16
abundance: once
v_gene: TRBV5-4
CDR3nt: TGTGCCAGCAGCTTGGTCCCCGGGCCGGGGTTGGGGACCCAGTACTTC
CDR3aa: CASSLVPGPGLGTQYF

j_gene: TRBJ1-1
d_gene: -
len: 13
abundance: -
v_gene: TRBV30
CDR3nt: TGTGCCTGGAGTGTACTAGGGCGGACTGAAGCTTTCTTT
CDR3aa: CAWSVLGRTEAFF

j_gene: TRBJ1-1
d_gene: -
len: 15
abundance: few
v_gene: TRBV9
CDR3nt: TGTGCCAGCAGCGTAGTGCCCGGGAAGAACACTGAAGCTTTCTTT
CDR3aa: CASSVVPGKNTEAFF

j_gene: TRBJ1-6
d_gene: -
len: 14
abundance: -
v_gene: TRBV28
CDR3nt: TGTGCCTCCGAAACCGGGGTCCCCCCTCGAGCCCTCCACTTT
CDR3aa: CASETGVPPRALHF

j_gene: TRBJ2-5
d_gene: TRBD2
len: 13
abundance: once
v_gene: TRBV29-1
CDR3nt: TGCAGCGTTGGCTATGGACTAGGAGAGACCCAGTACTTC
CDR3aa: CSVGYGLGETQYF